This TCR beta chain stems from a study of response to subunit inactivated influenza vaccine. Study findings and constraints: The authors offered the suggestion that each seasonal influenza vaccination recruits few new T cells.

The germline gives CDR1 MNHEY, CDR2 SVGAGI. CDR3 size: 14 residues. Trimming pared 0 bases from V and 5 bases from J, leaving 10 bases between. Only a few counts were recorded for this clonotype. Its antigen is undetermined. MiXCR, applied by TCRdb to the RT-PCR reads, yields one record per CDR3 protein. In the table there are 630,000 or so distinct CDR3 sequences, around a sixth of which are singletons. The starting material was PBMCs from blood, obtained 12 days after vaccination. This clonotype was sampled from a man aged 45-65 years who received an inactivated influenza vaccine. The V gene is TRBV6-5, the J gene TRBJ2-5; TRBD2 might be the D (6 bases). The CDR3 bases are TGTGCCAGCAGTTACTCCATGGGGGGTGAGACCCAGTACTTC. Translated, it gives CASSYSMGGETQYF.